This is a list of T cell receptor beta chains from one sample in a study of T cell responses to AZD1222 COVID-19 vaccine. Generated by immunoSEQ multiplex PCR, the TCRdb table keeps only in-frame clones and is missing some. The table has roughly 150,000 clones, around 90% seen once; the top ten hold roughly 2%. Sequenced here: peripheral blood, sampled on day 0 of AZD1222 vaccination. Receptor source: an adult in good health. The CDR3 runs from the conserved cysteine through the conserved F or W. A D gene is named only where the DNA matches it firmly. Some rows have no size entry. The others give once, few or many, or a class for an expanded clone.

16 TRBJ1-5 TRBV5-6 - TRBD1 TGTGCCAGCAGCTTGGGTACAGGGGGTGGCAATCAGCCCCAGCATTTT CASSLGTGGGNQPQHF
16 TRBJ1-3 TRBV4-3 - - TGCGCCAGCAGCCAAGATTTACTACAGACTGGAAACACCATATATTTT CASSQDLLQTGNTIYF
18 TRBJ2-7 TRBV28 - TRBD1 TGTGCCAGCAGTTTAGTAATTACACTGGGGGACAGCTCCTACGAGCAGTACTTC CASSLVITLGDSSYEQYF
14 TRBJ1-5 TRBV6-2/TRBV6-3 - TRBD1 TGTGCCAGCAGTTACGCCCAGGGGGGTCAGCCCCAGCATTTT CASSYAQGGQPQHF
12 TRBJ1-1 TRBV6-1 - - TGTGCCAGCAGTGAAACGTGGACTGAAGCTTTCTTT CASSETWTEAFF
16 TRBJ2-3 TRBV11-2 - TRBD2 TGTGCCAGCAGCTCAGTCGCTAGCGGGAGGGGGGATACGCAGTATTTT CASSSVASGRGDTQYF
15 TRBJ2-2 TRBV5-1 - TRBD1 TGCGCCAGCAGCCCGGACAGGGGAGGCACCGGGGAGCTGTTTTTT CASSPDRGGTGELFF
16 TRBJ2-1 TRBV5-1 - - TGCGCCAGCAGCGTTTGGGGGTCGAGCTCCTACAATGAGCAGTTCTTC CASSVWGSSSYNEQFF
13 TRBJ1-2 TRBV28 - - TGTGCCAGCAGTTTATTGGCTAACTATGGCTACACCTTC CASSLLANYGYTF
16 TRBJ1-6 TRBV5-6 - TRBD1 TGTGCCAGCAGCTTGTATCGGACAGGCGATAATTCACCCCTCCACTTT CASSLYRTGDNSPLHF
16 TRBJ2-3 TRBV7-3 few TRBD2 TGTGCCAGCAGCTCGTGGACTAGCGGGGTCACAGATACGCAGTATTTT CASSSWTSGVTDTQYF
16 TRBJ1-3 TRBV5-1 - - TGCGCCAGCAGCTTGACCATGGTCAGCTCTGGAAACACCATATATTTT CASSLTMVSSGNTIYF
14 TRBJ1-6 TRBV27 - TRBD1 TGTGCCAGCAGATCCGGGACAGTTAATTCACCCCTCCACTTT CASRSGTVNSPLHF
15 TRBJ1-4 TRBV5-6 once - TGTGCCAGCAGCCCCTGGACAGTCCCTAATGAAAAACTGTTTTTT CASSPWTVPNEKLFF
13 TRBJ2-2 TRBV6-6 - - TGTGCCAGTTCAACTAGCCAGGCCGGGGAGCTGTTTTTT CASSTSQAGELFF
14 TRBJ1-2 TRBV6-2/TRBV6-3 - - TGTGCCAGCAGTTACGGCAACGGACTCTATGGCTACACCTTC CASSYGNGLYGYTF
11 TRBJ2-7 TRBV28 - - TGTGCCAGCAGTTCGGGACAAGAGCAGTACTTC CASSSGQEQYF
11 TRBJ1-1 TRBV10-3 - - TGTGCCATCGGAGGGTACACTGAAGCTTTCTTT CAIGGYTEAFF
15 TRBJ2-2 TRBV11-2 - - TGTGCCAGCAGCTTAGCAGGGGTTAGAACCGGGGAGCTGTTTTTT CASSLAGVRTGELFF
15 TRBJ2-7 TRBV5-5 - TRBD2 TGTGCCAGCAGCACGATAGCGGGAGGAGCCTACGAGCAGTACTTC CASSTIAGGAYEQYF
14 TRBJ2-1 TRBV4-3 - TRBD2 TGCGCCAGCAGCCTCTCGCGGGGGGGCAATGAGCAGTTCTTC CASSLSRGGNEQFF
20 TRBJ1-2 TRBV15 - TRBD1 TGTGCCACCAGCAGTATCGGTCTCCAGGGACAGGGGACGGCTCCATATGGCTACACCTTC CATSSIGLQGQGTAPYGYTF
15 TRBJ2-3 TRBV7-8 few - TGTGCCAGCAGCCTTACACCGAGAACCGCAGATACGCAGTATTTT CASSLTPRTADTQYF
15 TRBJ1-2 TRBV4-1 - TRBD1 TGCGCCAGCAGCCGAGCGGGACAGGGGGTTGATGGCTACACCTTC CASSRAGQGVDGYTF
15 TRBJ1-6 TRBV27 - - TGTGCCAGCAGGATTCGAAGACAGGAAAATTCACCCCTCCACTTT CASRIRRQENSPLHF
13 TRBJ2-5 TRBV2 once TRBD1 TGTGCCAGCAGAGGACAGGGAGCAGAGACCCAGTACTTC CASRGQGAETQYF
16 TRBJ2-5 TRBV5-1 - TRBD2 TGCGCCAGCAGCTTGGTCGGGCGGGGGGACCAAGAGACCCAGTACTTC CASSLVGRGDQETQYF
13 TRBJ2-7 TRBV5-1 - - TGCGCCAGCAGCTTGGGACAGAACTACGAGCAGTACTTC CASSLGQNYEQYF
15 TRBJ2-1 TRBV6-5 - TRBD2 TGTGCCAGCAGTCCTATACTACTAGCGGAGAATGAGCAGTTCTTC CASSPILLAENEQFF
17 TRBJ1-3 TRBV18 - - TGTGCCAGCTCACCCCTCATGCTTTGGTCACCTGGAAACACCATATATTTT CASSPLMLWSPGNTIYF